This TCR beta chain is drawn from a study of blood T cell repertoires in COVID-19. Looking at the study overall: COVID-19 samples collected from the United States, Italy and Spain covered acute and convalescent phases. PBMCs, B-cell-depleted T cells, or T cells provided the cDNA or gDNA that made up the material.

Produced via immunoSEQ multiplex PCR; TCRdb's table is partial and in-frame only. Of some 230,000 clones in the sample, around 86% are singletons; the top ten hold 8.2%. One Seattle source followed patients from active infection through their disease course. The CDR3 totals 12 residues. In germline, CDR1 is SGHTA, CDR2 FQGNSA. The V end lost 4 bases, the J end lost 2 bases, and 4 bases lay between the germline ends. This clonotype was sampled from a woman older than 75 with COVID-19, enrolled during active disease. The chain is built from TRBV7-2 and TRBJ2-3; unclear D gene. The sequencing input was peripheral blood. Here the CDR3 reads CASSSYTDTQYF. CDR3 in DNA: TGTGCCAGCAGCTCGTACACAGATACGCAGTATTTT. The variable domain in full, completed from reference TRBV7-2 and TRBJ2-3, reads GAGVSQSPSNKVTEKGKDVELRCDPISGHTALYWYRQSLGQGLEFLIYFQGNSAPDKSGLPSDRFSAERTGGSVSTLTIQRTQQEDSAVYLCASSSYTDTQYFGPGTRLTVL.